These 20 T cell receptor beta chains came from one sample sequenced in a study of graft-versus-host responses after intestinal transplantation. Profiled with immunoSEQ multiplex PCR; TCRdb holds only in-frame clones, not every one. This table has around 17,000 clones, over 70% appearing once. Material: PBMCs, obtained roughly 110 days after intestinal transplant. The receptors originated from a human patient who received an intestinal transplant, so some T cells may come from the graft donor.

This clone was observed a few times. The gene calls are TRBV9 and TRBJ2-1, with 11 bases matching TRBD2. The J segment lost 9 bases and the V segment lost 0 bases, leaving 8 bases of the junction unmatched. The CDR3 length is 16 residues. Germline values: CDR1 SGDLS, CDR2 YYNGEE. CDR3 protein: CASSVEISGRAAEQFF. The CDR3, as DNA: TGTGCCAGCAGCGTAGAAATTAGCGGGAGGGCCGCTGAGCAGTTCTTC.

The CDR3 sequence is CASSQSNRWETDTQYF. The CDR3 DNA is TGCGCCAGCAGTCAATCGAACAGGTGGGAGACAGATACGCAGTATTTT. The chain joins TRBV23-1 to TRBJ2-3; the D call may be TRBD1 or TRBD2 (5 bases each). TRBV23-1 is identified as an open reading frame with a role that is uncertain. Trimming removed 0 bases from V and 3 bases from J, with 13 bases in between. CDR3 length: 16 amino acids.

The CDR3 DNA sequence: TGTGCCAGCAGCCCCCGAGGGCGGGAAGGCATTCAGTACTTC. This gives the protein CASSPRGREGIQYF. The chain joins TRBV9 to TRBJ2-4; D is perhaps TRBD2 (6 bases). The CDR3 covers 14 residues. Trimming took 4 bases from V and 9 from J, leaving 17 bases between them. Per the germline V gene, CDR1 is SGDLS and CDR2 is YYNGEE.

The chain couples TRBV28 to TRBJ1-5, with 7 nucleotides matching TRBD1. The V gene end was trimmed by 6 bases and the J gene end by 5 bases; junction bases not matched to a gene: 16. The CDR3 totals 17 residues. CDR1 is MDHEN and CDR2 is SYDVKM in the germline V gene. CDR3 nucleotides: TGTGCCAGCAGCTATCTGACAGGGTCCGCTAGGGATCAGCCCCAGCATTTT. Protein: CASSYLTGSARDQPQHF. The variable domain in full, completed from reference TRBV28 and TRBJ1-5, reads DVKVTQSSRYLVKRTGEKVFLECVQDMDHENMFWYRQDPGLGLRLIYFSYDVKMKEKGDIPEGYSVSREKKERFSLILESASTNQTSMYLCASSYLTGSARDQPQHFGDGTRLSIL.

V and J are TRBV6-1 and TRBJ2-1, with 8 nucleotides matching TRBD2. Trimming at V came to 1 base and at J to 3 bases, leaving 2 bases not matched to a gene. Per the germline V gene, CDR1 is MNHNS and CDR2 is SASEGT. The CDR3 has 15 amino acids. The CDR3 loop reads CASSEVAGGYNEQFF. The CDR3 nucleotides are TGTGCCAGCAGTGAAGTTGCGGGAGGCTACAATGAGCAGTTCTTC.

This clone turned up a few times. CDR3 bases: TGTGCCAGTAGTCCCCGGACTAGCGGAGCCTACGAGCAGTACTTC. Protein sequence: CASSPRTSGAYEQYF. This chain connects TRBV19 to TRBJ2-7; TRBD2 matches at 10 bases. CDR1 LNHDA and CDR2 SQIVND come from the germline V gene (reference sequence). This CDR3 comprises 15 residues. V trimming: 5 bases; J trimming: 2 bases; junction bases outside the gene matches: 6.

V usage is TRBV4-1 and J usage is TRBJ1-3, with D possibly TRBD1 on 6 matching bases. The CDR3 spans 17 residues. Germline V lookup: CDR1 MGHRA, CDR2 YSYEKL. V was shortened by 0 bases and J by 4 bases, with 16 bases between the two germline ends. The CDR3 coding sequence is TGCGCCAGCAGCCAAGATGGGGCCAGGGGAAGAGGAAACACCATATATTTT. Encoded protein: CASSQDGARGRGNTIYF.

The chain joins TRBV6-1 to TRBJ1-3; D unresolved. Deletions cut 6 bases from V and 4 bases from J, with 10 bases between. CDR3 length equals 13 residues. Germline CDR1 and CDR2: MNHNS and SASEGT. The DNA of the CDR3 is TGTGCCAGCAGCGTAGGCGGAGGAAACACCATATATTTT. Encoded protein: CASSVGGGNTIYF.

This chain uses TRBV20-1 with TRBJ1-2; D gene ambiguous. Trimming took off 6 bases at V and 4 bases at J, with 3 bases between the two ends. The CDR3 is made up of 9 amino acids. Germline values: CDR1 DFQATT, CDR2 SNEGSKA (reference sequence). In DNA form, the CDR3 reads TGCAGTGCCAGCTATGGCTACACCTTC. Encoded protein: CSASYGYTF.

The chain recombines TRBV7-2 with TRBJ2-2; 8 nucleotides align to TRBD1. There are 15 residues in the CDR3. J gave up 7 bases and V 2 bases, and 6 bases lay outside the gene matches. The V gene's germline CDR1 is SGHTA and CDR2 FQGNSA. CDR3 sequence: CASSLWQGANGELFF. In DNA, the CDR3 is TGTGCCAGCAGCTTATGGCAGGGGGCGAACGGGGAGCTGTTTTTT.

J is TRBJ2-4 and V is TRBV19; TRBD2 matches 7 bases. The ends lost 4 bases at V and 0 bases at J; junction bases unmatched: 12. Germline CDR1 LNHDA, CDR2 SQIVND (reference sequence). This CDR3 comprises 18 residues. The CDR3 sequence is CASSTSKSQRGAKNIQYF. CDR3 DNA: TGTGCCAGTAGTACCTCAAAGTCCCAGCGGGGAGCCAAAAACATTCAGTACTTC. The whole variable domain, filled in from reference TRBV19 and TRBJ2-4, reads DGGITQSPKYLFRKEGQNVTLSCEQNLNHDAMYWYRQDPGQGLRLIYYSQIVNDFQKGDIAEGYSVSREKKESFPLTVTSAQKNPTAFYLCASSTSKSQRGAKNIQYFGAGTRLSVL.

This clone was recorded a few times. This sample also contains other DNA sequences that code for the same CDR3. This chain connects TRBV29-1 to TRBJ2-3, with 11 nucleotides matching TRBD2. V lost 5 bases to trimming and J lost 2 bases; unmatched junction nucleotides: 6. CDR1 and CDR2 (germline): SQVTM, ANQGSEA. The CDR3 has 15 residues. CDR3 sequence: CSVRLAGGDTDTQYF. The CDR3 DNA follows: TGCAGCGTTCGGCTAGCGGGAGGTGACACAGATACGCAGTATTTT.

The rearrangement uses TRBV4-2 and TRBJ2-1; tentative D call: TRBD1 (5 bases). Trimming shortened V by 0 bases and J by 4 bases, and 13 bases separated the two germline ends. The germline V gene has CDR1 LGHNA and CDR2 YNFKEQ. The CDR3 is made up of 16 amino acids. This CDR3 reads CASSQEEGDSYNEQFF. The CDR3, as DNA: TGTGCCAGCAGCCAAGAGGAAGGAGACAGTTACAATGAGCAGTTCTTC.

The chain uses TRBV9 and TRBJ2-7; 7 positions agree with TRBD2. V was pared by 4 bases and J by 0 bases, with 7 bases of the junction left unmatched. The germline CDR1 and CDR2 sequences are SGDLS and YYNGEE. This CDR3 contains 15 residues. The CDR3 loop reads CASSTSAGSSYEQYF. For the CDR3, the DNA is TGTGCCAGCAGCACCTCAGCGGGAAGCTCCTACGAGCAGTACTTC.

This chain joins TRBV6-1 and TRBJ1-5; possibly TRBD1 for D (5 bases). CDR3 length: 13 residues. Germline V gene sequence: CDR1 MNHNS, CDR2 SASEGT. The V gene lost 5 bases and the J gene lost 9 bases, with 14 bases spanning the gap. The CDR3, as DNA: TGTGCCAGCAGTCCTCTGGGGCCGGCGCCCCAGCATTTT. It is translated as CASSPLGPAPQHF.

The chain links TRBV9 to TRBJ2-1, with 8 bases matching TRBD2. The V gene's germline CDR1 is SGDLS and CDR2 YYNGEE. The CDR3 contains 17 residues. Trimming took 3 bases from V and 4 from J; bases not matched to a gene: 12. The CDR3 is CASSEGVAGFSYNEQFF. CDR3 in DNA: TGTGCCAGCAGCGAGGGGGTAGCGGGATTTAGTTACAATGAGCAGTTCTTC.

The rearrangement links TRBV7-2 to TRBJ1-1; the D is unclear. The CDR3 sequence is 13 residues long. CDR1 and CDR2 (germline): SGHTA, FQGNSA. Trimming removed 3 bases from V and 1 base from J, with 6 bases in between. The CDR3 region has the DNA TGTGCCAGCAGCTTCACAGAGAACACTGAAGCTTTCTTT. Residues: CASSFTENTEAFF.

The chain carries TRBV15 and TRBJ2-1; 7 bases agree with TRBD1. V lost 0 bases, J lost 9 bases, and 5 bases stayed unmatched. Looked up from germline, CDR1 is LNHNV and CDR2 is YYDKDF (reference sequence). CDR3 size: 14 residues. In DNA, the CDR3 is TGTGCCACCAGCAGAGATAAAGGGGGCGGTGAGCAGTTCTTC. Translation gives CATSRDKGGGEQFF.

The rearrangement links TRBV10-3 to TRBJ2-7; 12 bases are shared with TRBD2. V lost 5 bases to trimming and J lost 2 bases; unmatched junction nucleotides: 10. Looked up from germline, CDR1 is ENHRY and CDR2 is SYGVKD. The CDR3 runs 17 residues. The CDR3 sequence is CAISNGLAGRGPYEQYF. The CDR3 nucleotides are TGTGCCATCAGTAACGGACTAGCGGGAAGAGGTCCCTACGAGCAGTACTTC.

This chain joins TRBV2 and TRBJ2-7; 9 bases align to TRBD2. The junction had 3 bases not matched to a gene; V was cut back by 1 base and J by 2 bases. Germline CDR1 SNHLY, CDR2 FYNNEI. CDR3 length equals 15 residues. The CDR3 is CASSEGAGGTYEQYF. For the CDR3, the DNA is TGTGCCAGCAGTGAAGGAGCGGGAGGTACCTACGAGCAGTACTTC.